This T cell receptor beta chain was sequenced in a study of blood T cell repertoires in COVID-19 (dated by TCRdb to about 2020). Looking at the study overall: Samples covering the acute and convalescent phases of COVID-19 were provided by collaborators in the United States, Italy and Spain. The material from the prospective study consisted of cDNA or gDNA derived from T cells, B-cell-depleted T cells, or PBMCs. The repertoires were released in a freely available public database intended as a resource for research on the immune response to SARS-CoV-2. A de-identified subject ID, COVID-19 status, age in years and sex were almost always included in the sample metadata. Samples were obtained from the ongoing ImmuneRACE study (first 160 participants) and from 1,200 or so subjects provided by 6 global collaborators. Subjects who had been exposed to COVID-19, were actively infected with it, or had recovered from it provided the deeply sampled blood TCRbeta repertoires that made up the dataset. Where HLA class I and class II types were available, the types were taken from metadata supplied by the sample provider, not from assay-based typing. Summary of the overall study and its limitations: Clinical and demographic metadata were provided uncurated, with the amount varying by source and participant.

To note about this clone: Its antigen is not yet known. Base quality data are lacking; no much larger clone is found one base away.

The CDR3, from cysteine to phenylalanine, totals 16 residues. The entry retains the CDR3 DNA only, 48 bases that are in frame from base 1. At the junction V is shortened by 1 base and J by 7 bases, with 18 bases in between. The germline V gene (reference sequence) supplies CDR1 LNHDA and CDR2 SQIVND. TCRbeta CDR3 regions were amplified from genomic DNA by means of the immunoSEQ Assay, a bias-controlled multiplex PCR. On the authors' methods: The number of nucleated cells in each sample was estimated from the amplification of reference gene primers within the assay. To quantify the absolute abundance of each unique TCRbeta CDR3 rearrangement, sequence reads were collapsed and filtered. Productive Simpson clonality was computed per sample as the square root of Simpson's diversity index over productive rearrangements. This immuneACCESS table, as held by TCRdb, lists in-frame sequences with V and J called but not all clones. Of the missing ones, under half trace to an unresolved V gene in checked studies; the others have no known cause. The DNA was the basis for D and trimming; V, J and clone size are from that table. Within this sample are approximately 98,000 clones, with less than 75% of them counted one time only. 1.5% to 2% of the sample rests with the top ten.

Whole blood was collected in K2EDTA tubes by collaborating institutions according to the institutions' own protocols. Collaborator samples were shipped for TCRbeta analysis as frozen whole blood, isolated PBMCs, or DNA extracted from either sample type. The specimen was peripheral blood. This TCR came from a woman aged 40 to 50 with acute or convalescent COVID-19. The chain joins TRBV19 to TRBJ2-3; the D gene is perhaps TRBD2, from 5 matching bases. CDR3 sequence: CASSIVAGVSEHTQYF. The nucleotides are TGTGCCAGTAGTATAGTAGCCGGGGTAAGCGAACATACGCAGTATTTT.